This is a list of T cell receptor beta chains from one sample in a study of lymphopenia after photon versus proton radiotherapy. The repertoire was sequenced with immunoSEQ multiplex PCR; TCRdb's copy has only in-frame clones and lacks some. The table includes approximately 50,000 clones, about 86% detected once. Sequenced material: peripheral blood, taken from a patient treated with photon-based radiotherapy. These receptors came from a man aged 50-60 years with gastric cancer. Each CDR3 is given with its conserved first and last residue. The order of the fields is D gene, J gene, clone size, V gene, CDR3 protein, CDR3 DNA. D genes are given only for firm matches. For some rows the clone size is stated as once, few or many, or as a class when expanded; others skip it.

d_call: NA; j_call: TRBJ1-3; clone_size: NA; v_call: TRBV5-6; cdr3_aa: CASSLRGSGNTIYF; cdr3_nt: TGTGCCAGCAGTCTCAGGGGTTCAGGAAACACCATATATTTT
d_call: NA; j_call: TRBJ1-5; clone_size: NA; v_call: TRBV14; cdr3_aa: CASSPAGSFNQPQHF; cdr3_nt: TGTGCCAGCAGCCCGGCAGGGAGTTTCAATCAGCCCCAGCATTTT
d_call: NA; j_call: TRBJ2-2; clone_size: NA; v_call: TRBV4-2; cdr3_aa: CASSTLTGELFF; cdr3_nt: TGTGCCAGCAGCACCCTCACCGGGGAGCTGTTTTTT
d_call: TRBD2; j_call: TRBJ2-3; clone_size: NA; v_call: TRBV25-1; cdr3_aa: CASSITSGRRDTQYF; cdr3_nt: TGTGCCAGCAGTATAACTAGCGGGAGGCGGGATACGCAGTATTTT
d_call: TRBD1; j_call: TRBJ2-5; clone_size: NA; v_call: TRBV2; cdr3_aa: CASSVQGAKTQYF; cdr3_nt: TGTGCCAGCAGTGTACAGGGGGCAAAGACCCAGTACTTC
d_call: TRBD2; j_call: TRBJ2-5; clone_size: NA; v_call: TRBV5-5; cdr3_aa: CASRQQGTSGRSRVETQYF; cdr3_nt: TGTGCCAGCAGACAACAGGGGACTAGCGGGAGGTCTCGGGTCGAGACCCAGTACTTC
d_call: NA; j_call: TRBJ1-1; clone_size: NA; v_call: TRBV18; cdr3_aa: CASSPRRDFTEAFF; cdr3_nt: TGTGCCAGCTCACCACGGAGGGACTTTACTGAAGCTTTCTTT
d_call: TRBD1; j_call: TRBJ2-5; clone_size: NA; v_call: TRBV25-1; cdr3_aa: CASSESGQEAETQYF; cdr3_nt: TGTGCCAGCAGTGAGTCGGGACAGGAGGCAGAGACCCAGTACTTC
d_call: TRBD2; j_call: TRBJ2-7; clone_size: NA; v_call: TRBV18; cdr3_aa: CASSPRLAGDSEQYF; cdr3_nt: TGTGCCAGCTCACCACGACTAGCGGGAGACAGCGAGCAGTACTTC
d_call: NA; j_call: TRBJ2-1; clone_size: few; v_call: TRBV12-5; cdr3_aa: CASGLGISNNEQFF; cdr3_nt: TGTGCTAGTGGTTTGGGTATATCCAACAATGAGCAGTTCTTC
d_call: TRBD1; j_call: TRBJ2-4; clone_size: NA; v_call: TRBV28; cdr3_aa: CASGEDRAQNIQYF; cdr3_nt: TGTGCCAGCGGAGAGGACAGGGCGCAAAACATTCAGTACTTC
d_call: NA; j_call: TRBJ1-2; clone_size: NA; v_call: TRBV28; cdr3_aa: CASSSGGAGYTF; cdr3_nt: TGTGCCAGCAGTTCCGGGGGCGCTGGCTACACCTTC
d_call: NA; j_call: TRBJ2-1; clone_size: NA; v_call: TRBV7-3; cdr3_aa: CASRSPGAYNEQFF; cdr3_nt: TGTGCCAGCAGGAGTCCAGGGGCCTACAATGAGCAGTTCTTC
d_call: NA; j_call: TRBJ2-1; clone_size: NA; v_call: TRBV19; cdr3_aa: CASSNRVNLNDEQFF; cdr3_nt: TGTGCCAGTAGTAATAGGGTAAATTTGAACGATGAGCAGTTCTTC
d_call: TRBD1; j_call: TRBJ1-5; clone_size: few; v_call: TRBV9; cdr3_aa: CASSATGGRNQPQHF; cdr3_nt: TGTGCCAGCAGCGCCACAGGGGGCCGGAATCAGCCCCAGCATTTT
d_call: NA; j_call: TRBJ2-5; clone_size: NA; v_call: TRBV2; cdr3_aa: CASSEALGRGETQYF; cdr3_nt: TGTGCCAGCAGTGAAGCGCTGGGGCGCGGGGAGACCCAGTACTTC
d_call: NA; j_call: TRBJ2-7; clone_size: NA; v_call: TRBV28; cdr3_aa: CASRTGPIYEQYF; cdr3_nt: TGTGCCAGCAGAACGGGACCAATTTACGAGCAGTACTTC
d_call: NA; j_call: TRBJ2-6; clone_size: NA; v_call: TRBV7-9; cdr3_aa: CASSLGYQGTGANVLTF; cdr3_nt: TGTGCCAGCAGCTTAGGCTACCAGGGGACTGGGGCCAACGTCCTGACTTTC
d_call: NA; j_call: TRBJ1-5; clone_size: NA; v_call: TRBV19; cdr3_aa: CASSISVVSNQPQHF; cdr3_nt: TGTGCCAGTAGTATCTCCGTGGTTAGCAATCAGCCCCAGCATTTT
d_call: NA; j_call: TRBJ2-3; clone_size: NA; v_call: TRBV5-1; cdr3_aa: CASRGPLTDTQYF; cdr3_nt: TGCGCCAGCAGGGGGCCTCTCACAGATACGCAGTATTTT
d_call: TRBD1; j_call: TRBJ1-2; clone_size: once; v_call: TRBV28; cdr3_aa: CASSSHRDRENYGYTF; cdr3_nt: TGTGCCAGCAGTTCGCACCGGGACAGGGAGAACTATGGCTACACCTTC
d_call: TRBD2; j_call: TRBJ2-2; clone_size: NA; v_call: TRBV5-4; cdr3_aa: CASSLGLAGVTGELFF; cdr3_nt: TGTGCCAGCAGCCTGGGACTAGCGGGAGTAACCGGGGAGCTGTTTTTT
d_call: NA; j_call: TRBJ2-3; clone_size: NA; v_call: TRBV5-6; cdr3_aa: CASSLGTQYRSDTQYF; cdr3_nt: TGTGCCAGCAGCTTGGGGACTCAGTATAGGTCAGATACGCAGTATTTT
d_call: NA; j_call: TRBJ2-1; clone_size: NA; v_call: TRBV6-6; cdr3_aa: CASSSGTPSYNEQFF; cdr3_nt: TGTGCCAGCAGTTCCGGGACTCCTTCCTACAATGAGCAGTTCTTC
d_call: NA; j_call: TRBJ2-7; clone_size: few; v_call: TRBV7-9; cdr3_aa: CASSPAFSEQYF; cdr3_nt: TGTGCCAGCAGCCCAGCCTTCAGCGAGCAGTACTTC
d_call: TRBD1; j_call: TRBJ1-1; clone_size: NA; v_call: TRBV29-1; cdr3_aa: CSVKTGEGTEAFF; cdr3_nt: TGCAGCGTGAAGACAGGGGAGGGCACTGAAGCTTTCTTT
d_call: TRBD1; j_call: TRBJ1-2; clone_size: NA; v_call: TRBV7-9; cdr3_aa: CASSPANRGSDYGYTF; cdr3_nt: TGTGCCAGCAGCCCGGCCAACAGGGGGTCTGACTATGGCTACACCTTC
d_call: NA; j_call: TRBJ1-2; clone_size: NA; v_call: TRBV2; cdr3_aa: CASSEARGPGYGYTF; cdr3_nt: TGTGCCAGCAGTGAAGCGCGGGGCCCCGGCTATGGCTACACCTTC
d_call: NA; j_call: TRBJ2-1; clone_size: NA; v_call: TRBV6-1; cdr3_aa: CASSEAIPDYEQFF; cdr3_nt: TGTGCCAGCAGTGAGGCCATCCCCGACTATGAGCAGTTCTTC